What follows are 29 T cell receptor beta chains derived from one specimen sequenced in a study of beta chain features in type 1 diabetes. No antigens are known for them. Reverse transcribing all isolated RNA meant expressed TCRB transcripts were sequenced. Sequencing used immunoSEQ multiplex PCR; TCRdb keeps in-frame clones, though not all of them. The sample holds approximately 100,000 clones, roughly 28% seen once. Broader study findings: Researchers report that Type 1 diabetes patients had moderately but significantly shorter TCRB CDR3s across all four CD4+ subsets.

Sequenced material: central memory CD4+ T cells from blood. The receptor set was obtained from a woman between 18 and 30 years old with type 1 diabetes.

The chain joins TRBV2 to TRBJ1-1; 9 bases line up with TRBD1. The V gene's germline CDR1 is SNHLY and CDR2 FYNNEI. The CDR3 runs to 14 residues. Losses at the gene ends were 6 bases for V and 9 bases for J; bases not matched to a gene: 11. The CDR3 DNA follows: TGTGCCAGCAGGCTAGACAGGGGGAGACCCCAAGCTTTCTTT. Translated: CASRLDRGRPQAFF.

The chain recombines TRBV21-1 with TRBJ2-7; the tabulated D call, TRBD1, remains unverified against the DNA. TRBV21-1 is marked as a pseudogene. This CDR3 comprises 19 residues. CDR3 sequence reads: CASSSETGTGQRGSYEQYV. CDR3 bases: TGTGCCAGCAGCAGTGAAACCGGGACAGGGCAGCGGGGGTCCTACGAGCAGTACGTC.

The rearrangement uses TRBV6-1 and TRBJ1-1, with D unresolved. The CDR3 contains 14 residues. V lost 3 bases to trimming and J lost 1 base, with 9 bases between them. Germline V gene data show CDR1 as MNHNS and CDR2 as SASEGT. CDR3 amino acids: CASSDYTGNTEAFF. The CDR3, as DNA: TGTGCCAGCAGTGATTATACCGGGAACACTGAAGCTTTCTTT.

This sequence joins TRBV6-1 and TRBJ1-5; D gene uncertain. This CDR3 spans 12 amino acids. Germline assignment: CDR1 MNHNS and CDR2 SASEGT. Trimming took off 5 bases at V and 4 bases at J, with 6 bases between the two ends. The CDR3: CASSTGNQPQHF. Written as DNA, the CDR3 is TGTGCCAGCAGTACGGGAAATCAGCCCCAGCATTTT.

This clone was counted between two and nine times. The J gene is TRBJ2-3, the V gene TRBV4-1, with a tentative D call TRBD2 (6 bases). The CDR3 loop spans 14 amino acids. The V and J ends lost 2 bases and 2 bases respectively, with 8 bases between them. CDR1 MGHRA and CDR2 YSYEKL come from the germline V gene. The CDR3 here is CASSQRGNTDTQYF. The CDR3 coding sequence is TGCGCCAGCAGCCAACGGGGGAACACAGATACGCAGTATTTT.

J is TRBJ2-1 and V is TRBV19; weak D call: TRBD2 (6 bases). Germline V gene lookup returns CDR1 LNHDA and CDR2 SQIVND (reference sequence). V was cut by 4 bases and J by 4 bases, with 14 bases left in between. The CDR3 loop spans 15 amino acids. CDR3 residues: CASSTSAGSYNEQFF. In DNA form, the CDR3 reads TGTGCCAGTAGTACATCTGCGGGATCTTACAATGAGCAGTTCTTC.

This clone has more than one count but fewer than ten. J is TRBJ2-5 and V is TRBV28, with a tentative D call TRBD1 (5 bases). CDR3 length equals 14 residues. CDR1 and CDR2 from the germline V gene are MDHEN and SYDVKM. V lost 2 bases and J lost 5, with 12 bases in between. The CDR3 sequence is CASSLDTGGETQYF. CDR3 in DNA: TGTGCCAGCAGTTTAGACACAGGTGGGGAGACCCAGTACTTC.

The V call is TRBV5-4, the J call TRBJ2-3; D gene ambiguous. The length of the CDR3 is 16 residues. Trimming left V 2 bases short and J 0 bases short, with 13 bases between. The V gene's germline CDR1 is SGHNT and CDR2 YYREEE (reference sequence). CDR3 nucleotide sequence: TGTGCCAGCAGCTTCCCCGCCTCGACTAGCACAGATACGCAGTATTTT. Encoded protein: CASSFPASTSTDTQYF.

The genes are TRBV5-1 and TRBJ2-7; 7 nucleotides match TRBD1. This CDR3 region has 15 residues. The V segment lost 4 bases and the J segment 2 bases; nucleotides outside the gene matches: 9. The germline CDR1 and CDR2 sequences are SGHRS and YFSETQ. This CDR3 is CASSPGQTSTYEQYF. Here the CDR3 DNA reads TGCGCCAGCAGCCCGGGACAGACCTCAACCTACGAGCAGTACTTC.

The gene calls are TRBV4-3 and TRBJ2-1; 13 bases agree with TRBD2. The germline CDR1 and CDR2 sequences are LGHNA and YSLEER. The CDR3 contains 15 residues. The V segment lost 1 base and the J segment 7 bases; nucleotides outside the gene matches: 1. The CDR3 nucleotides are TGCGCCAGCAGCCAAGGGACTAGCGGGAGAAATGAGCAGTTCTTC. Amino acids: CASSQGTSGRNEQFF.

There are a few counts of this clone. The rearrangement joins TRBV4-1 to TRBJ2-5; perhaps TRBD2 as D (5 bases). Germline V gives CDR1 MGHRA, CDR2 YSYEKL. The CDR3 totals 14 residues. Trimming took 1 base from V and 5 from J, leaving 11 bases between them. The CDR3 loop reads CASSQVRGWETQYF. CDR3 nucleotides: TGCGCCAGCAGCCAAGTCCGGGGATGGGAGACCCAGTACTTC.

The chain couples TRBV7-9 to TRBJ1-5; TRBD1 might be the D (5 bases). The length of the CDR3 is 14 residues. With 0 bases removed from V and 4 bases from J, the gap between germline ends came to 7 bases. CDR1 SEHNR and CDR2 FQNEAQ come from the germline V gene (reference sequence). The CDR3 DNA reads TGTGCCAGCAGCTTAGCGGGGGGGAATCAGCCCCAGCATTTT. Translating gives CASSLAGGNQPQHF.

This sequence joins TRBV28 and TRBJ1-4, with TRBD1 as a possible D gene (5 bases). CDR3 length: 15 residues. CDR1 is MDHEN and CDR2 is SYDVKM in the germline V gene. V was trimmed by 7 bases and J by 7 bases, leaving 19 bases between them. CDR3 bases: TGTGCCAGCACCGCTGGAGGGGAGGGTTTTGAAAAACTGTTTTTT. Protein sequence: CASTAGGEGFEKLFF.

A few counts support this clone. The chain has TRBV5-5 and TRBJ1-2; D remains unclear. CDR3 length equals 12 residues. V lost 5 bases, J lost 5 bases, and 10 bases lay in between. Germline CDR1 and CDR2: SGHKS and YYEKEE (reference sequence). The CDR3 DNA reads TGTGCCAGCAGTCATGGTACTTATGGCTACACCTTC. Translating it yields CASSHGTYGYTF.

This clone was counted a single time. Here the CDR3 reads CASSRCGGRGDV. In DNA, the CDR3 is TGTGCCAGCAGTCGATGCGGGGGGCGCGGGGACGTC. This chain links TRBV6-5 with TRBJ2-7, with TRBD2 identical over 8 bases. Germline V CDR1 and CDR2: MNHEY, SVGAGI. The CDR3 is made up of 12 amino acids.

This chain links TRBV19 with TRBJ1-2; TRBD1 is a possible D gene (6 bases). Germline V gene lookup returns CDR1 LNHDA and CDR2 SQIVND (reference sequence). The length of the CDR3 is 13 residues. Trimming removed 7 bases from V and 6 bases from J, with 15 bases in between. The CDR3 reads CASTLRGGDGYTF. CDR3 sequence (DNA): TGTGCCAGTACCCTTCGCGGGGGCGATGGCTACACCTTC.

This clone rates as medium-sized (0.01 to 0.1%). The gene calls are TRBV7-2 and TRBJ1-3, with D perhaps TRBD1 (5 bases). CDR1 and CDR2 from the germline V gene are SGHTA and FQGNSA. Deletions cut 5 bases from V and 1 base from J, with 6 bases between. The CDR3 covers 13 residues. The DNA for the CDR3 is TGTGCCAGCAGCGGACAATCTGGAAACACCATATATTTT. Its protein product is CASSGQSGNTIYF.

The chain couples TRBV12-5 to TRBJ2-2, with 8 positions matching TRBD2. Germline CDR1 is LGHNT and CDR2 is FRNRAP. The V gene end was trimmed by 8 bases and the J gene end by 3 bases; junction bases not matched to a gene: 5. This CDR3 has 14 residues. Here the CDR3 DNA reads TGTGCTAGTAGCGGGAGAGGGCACACCGGGGAGCTGTTTTTT. It specifies CASSGRGHTGELFF.

This clone has a handful of counts. V is TRBV5-4 and J is TRBJ2-6, with 7 bases identical to TRBD1. CDR1 and CDR2 from the germline V gene are SGHNT and YYREEE (reference sequence). The CDR3 totals 15 residues. Trimming removed 4 bases from V and 3 bases from J; junction bases left unmatched: 4. The CDR3 bases are TGTGCCAGCAGCCCTAGGGACAGTGGGGCCAACGTCCTGACTTTC. Residues: CASSPRDSGANVLTF.

This clone was observed a few times. The chain combines TRBV20-1 with TRBJ1-2; D gene unclear. Germline V lookup: CDR1 DFQATT, CDR2 SNEGSKA (reference sequence). V gave up 6 bases and J gave up 6 bases, with 11 bases separating them. The CDR3 sequence is 11 residues long. This chain's CDR3 is CSAARGDGYTF. DNA for the CDR3: TGCAGTGCAGCTCGCGGTGATGGCTACACCTTC.

The chain joins TRBV6-1 to TRBJ2-6, with D possibly being TRBD2 (5 bases). CDR3 length: 16 residues. V lost 4 bases and J 0 bases, leaving 10 bases between the germline ends. Germline CDR1 is MNHNS and CDR2 is SASEGT. The CDR3 sequence is CASSATGFSGANVLTF. In DNA form, the CDR3 reads TGTGCCAGCAGTGCTACGGGGTTCTCTGGGGCCAACGTCCTGACTTTC.

The chain joins TRBV7-3 to TRBJ2-1; 11 nucleotides align to TRBD2. This CDR3 is 20 amino acids long. Germline V gives CDR1 SGHTA, CDR2 FQGTGA. V trimming: 1 base; J trimming: 7 bases; junction bases outside the gene matches: 18. The CDR3 here is CASSLKGGITGTSGGNEQFF. DNA of the CDR3: TGTGCCAGCAGCTTAAAGGGCGGGATTACCGGGACTAGCGGCGGGAATGAGCAGTTCTTC.

The sample holds a few counts of this clone. The rearrangement joins TRBV5-1 to TRBJ2-2; no clear D gene. The CDR3 sequence is 16 residues long. CDR1 is SGHRS and CDR2 is YFSETQ in the germline V gene. V lost 1 base to trimming and J lost 0 bases, with 10 bases between them. CDR3 in amino acids: CASSLRQATNTGELFF. DNA for the CDR3: TGCGCCAGCAGCTTGCGGCAGGCCACGAACACCGGGGAGCTGTTTTTT. The complete variable domain, with remaining parts taken from reference TRBV5-1 and TRBJ2-2, reads KAGVTQTPRYLIKTRGQQVTLSCSPISGHRSVSWYQQTPGQGLQFLFEYFSETQRNKGNFPGRFSGRQFSNSRSEMNVSTLELGDSALYLCASSLRQATNTGELFFGEGSRLTVL.

A few counts support this clone. This chain links TRBV7-2 with TRBJ1-2; D not resolved. Trimming left V 7 bases short and J 3 bases short, with 18 bases between. Germline loops: CDR1 SGHTA, CDR2 FQGNSA. The CDR3 is 15 residues long. The CDR3 nucleotides are TGTGCCAGCACCATACCAAAGGCGGGTCACTATGGCTACACCTTC. This translates into CASTIPKAGHYGYTF. Full variable domain (missing parts from reference TRBV7-2 and TRBJ1-2): GAGVSQSPSNKVTEKGKDVELRCDPISGHTALYWYRQSLGQGLEFLIYFQGNSAPDKSGLPSDRFSAERTGGSVSTLTIQRTQQEDSAVYLCASTIPKAGHYGYTFGSGTRLTVV.

This clone was counted a few times. The gene calls are TRBV9 and TRBJ2-4, with D perhaps matching TRBD2 (5 bases). V dropped 3 bases and J dropped 1 base, with 14 bases sitting between them. CDR3 length: 16 residues. The germline V gene has CDR1 SGDLS and CDR2 YYNGEE. For the CDR3, the DNA is TGTGCCAGCAGCGCCGAGATCAGAGGGGCCAAAAACATTCAGTACTTC. Translated: CASSAEIRGAKNIQYF. Combining the CDR3 with reference TRBV9 and TRBJ2-4 gives the whole variable domain DSGVTQTPKHLITATGQRVTLRCSPRSGDLSVYWYQQSLDQGLQFLIQYYNGEERAKGNILERFSAQQFPDLHSELNLSSLELGDSALYFCASSAEIRGAKNIQYFGAGTRLSVL.

Only a few counts were recorded for this clone. The chain has TRBV9 and TRBJ1-2; D remains ambiguous. V gave up 0 bases and J gave up 5 bases, with 5 bases separating them. CDR1 and CDR2 (germline): SGDLS, YYNGEE. The CDR3 extends over 12 amino acids. The CDR3 region is CASSVDNYGYTF. For the CDR3, the DNA is TGTGCCAGCAGCGTAGATAATTATGGCTACACCTTC. Using reference TRBV9 and TRBJ1-2 for the parts outside the CDR3, the full variable domain is DSGVTQTPKHLITATGQRVTLRCSPRSGDLSVYWYQQSLDQGLQFLIQYYNGEERAKGNILERFSAQQFPDLHSELNLSSLELGDSALYFCASSVDNYGYTFGSGTRLTVV.

V and J are TRBV6-1 and TRBJ1-2; TRBD1 aligns across 8 bases. CDR3 length: 16 amino acids. V lost 4 bases, J lost 4 bases, and 11 bases stayed unmatched. In germline, CDR1 is MNHNS, CDR2 SASEGT. The CDR3 loop is CASSASGTGGVYGYTF. The CDR3 region has the DNA TGTGCCAGCAGTGCCTCCGGGACAGGAGGGGTCTATGGCTACACCTTC.

Note on this clone: Other DNA sequences from this sample encode an identical CDR3 as well. CDR3 in DNA: TGTGCCAGCAGTTTACTCCGGACAGGGACCACTGAAGCTTTCTTT. This gives the protein CASSLLRTGTTEAFF. The chain couples TRBV28 to TRBJ1-1; TRBD1 matches at 8 bases. CDR3 length: 15 amino acids. Per the germline V gene, CDR1 is MDHEN and CDR2 is SYDVKM. The J segment lost 4 bases and the V segment lost 2 bases, leaving 6 bases of the junction unmatched.

This clone has a handful of counts. The rearrangement links TRBV30 to TRBJ1-2, with 7 bases lining up with TRBD1. There are 14 residues in the CDR3. CDR1 is GTSNPN and CDR2 is SVGIG in the germline V gene (reference sequence). With V trimmed by 5 bases and J by 8 bases, 14 bases remained unmatched. CDR3 DNA sequence: TGTGCCTGGGAACCACTCAACAGGGGTGGGGGCTACACCTTC. The encoded protein is CAWEPLNRGGGYTF. Variable domain in full (rest from reference TRBV30 and TRBJ1-2): SQTIHQWPATLVQPVGSPLSLECTVEGTSNPNLYWYRQAAGRGLQLLFYSVGIGQISSEVPQNLSASRPQDRQFILSSKKLLLSDSGFYLCAWEPLNRGGGYTFGSGTRLTVV.